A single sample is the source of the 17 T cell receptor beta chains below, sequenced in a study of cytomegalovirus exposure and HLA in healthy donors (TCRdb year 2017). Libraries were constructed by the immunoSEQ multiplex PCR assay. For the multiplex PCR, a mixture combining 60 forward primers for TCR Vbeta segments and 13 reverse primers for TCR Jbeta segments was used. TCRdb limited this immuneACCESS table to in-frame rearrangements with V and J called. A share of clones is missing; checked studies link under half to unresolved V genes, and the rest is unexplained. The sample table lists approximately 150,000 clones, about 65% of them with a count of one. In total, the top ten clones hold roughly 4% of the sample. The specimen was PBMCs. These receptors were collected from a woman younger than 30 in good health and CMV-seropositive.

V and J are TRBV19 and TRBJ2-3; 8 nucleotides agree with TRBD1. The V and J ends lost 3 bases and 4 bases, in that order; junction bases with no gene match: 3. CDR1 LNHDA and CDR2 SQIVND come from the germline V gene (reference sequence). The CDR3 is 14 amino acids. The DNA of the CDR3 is TGTGCCAGTAGTATTAGGACAGGGCCAGATACGCAGTATTTT. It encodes CASSIRTGPDTQYF.

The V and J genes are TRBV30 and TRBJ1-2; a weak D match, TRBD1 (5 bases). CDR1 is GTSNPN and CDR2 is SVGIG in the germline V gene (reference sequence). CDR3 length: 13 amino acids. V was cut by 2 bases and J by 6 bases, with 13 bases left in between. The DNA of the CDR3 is TGTGCCTGGAGTCTCGATTGGGGGGATGGCTACACCTTC. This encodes CAWSLDWGDGYTF. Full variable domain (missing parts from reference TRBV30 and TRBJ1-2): SQTIHQWPATLVQPVGSPLSLECTVEGTSNPNLYWYRQAAGRGLQLLFYSVGIGQISSEVPQNLSASRPQDRQFILSSKKLLLSDSGFYLCAWSLDWGDGYTFGSGTRLTVV.

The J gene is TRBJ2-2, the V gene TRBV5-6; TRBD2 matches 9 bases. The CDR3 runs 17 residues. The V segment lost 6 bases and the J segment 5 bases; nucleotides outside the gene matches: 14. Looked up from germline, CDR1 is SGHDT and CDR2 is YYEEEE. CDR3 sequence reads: CASTLREGAWRTGELFF. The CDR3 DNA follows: TGTGCCAGCACTTTGCGGGAGGGGGCCTGGAGAACCGGGGAGCTGTTTTTT.

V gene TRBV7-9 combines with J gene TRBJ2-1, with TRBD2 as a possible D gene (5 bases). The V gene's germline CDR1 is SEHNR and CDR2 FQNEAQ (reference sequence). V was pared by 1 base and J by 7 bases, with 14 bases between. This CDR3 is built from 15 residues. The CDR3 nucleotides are TGTGCCAGCAGCTTAGTCGGGATAGGTGGGAATGAGCAGTTCTTC. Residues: CASSLVGIGGNEQFF. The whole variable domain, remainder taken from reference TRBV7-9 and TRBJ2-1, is DTGVSQNPRHKITKRGQNVTFRCDPISEHNRLYWYRQTLGQGPEFLTYFQNEAQLEKSRLLSDRFSAERPKGSFSTLEIQRTEQGDSAMYLCASSLVGIGGNEQFFGPGTRLTVL.

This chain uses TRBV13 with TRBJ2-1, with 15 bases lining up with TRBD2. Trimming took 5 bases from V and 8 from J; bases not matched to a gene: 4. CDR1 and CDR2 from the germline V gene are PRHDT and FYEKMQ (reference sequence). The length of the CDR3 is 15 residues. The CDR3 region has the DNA TGTGCCAGCAGCCTGTGGACTAGCGGGAGGGATGAGCAGTTCTTC. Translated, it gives CASSLWTSGRDEQFF.

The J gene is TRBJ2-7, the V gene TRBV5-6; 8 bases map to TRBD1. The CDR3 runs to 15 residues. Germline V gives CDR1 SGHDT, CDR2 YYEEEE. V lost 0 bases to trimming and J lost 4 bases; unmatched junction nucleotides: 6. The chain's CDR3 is CASSLARGRRYEQYF. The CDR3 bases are TGTGCCAGCAGCTTGGCCAGGGGGCGAAGATACGAGCAGTACTTC.

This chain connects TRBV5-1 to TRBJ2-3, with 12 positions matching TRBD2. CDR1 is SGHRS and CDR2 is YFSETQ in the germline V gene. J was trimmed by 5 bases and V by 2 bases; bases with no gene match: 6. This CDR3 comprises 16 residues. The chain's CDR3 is CASSFLAGGPRDTQYF. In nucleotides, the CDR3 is TGCGCCAGCAGCTTTCTAGCGGGGGGGCCTAGAGATACGCAGTATTTT.

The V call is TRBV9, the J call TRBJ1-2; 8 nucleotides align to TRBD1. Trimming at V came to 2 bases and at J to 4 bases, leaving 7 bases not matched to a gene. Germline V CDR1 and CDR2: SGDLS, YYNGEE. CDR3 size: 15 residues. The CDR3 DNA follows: TGTGCCAGCAGCGTGACTTCGGGACAGGTCTATGGCTACACCTTC. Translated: CASSVTSGQVYGYTF.

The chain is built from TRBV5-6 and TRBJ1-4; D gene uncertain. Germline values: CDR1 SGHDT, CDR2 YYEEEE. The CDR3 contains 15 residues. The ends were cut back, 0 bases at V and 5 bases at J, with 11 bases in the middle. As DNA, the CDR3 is TGTGCCAGCAGCTTGGGTAGAGGGTCCAATGAAAAACTGTTTTTT. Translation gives CASSLGRGSNEKLFF.

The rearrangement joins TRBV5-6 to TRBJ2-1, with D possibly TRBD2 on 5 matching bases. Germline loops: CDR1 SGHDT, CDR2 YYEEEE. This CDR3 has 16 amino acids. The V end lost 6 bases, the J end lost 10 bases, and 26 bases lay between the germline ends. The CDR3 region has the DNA TGTGCCAGCACCGGGGTCTTGCAGGCCAAACGAGGGGAGCAGTTCTTC. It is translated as CASTGVLQAKRGEQFF.

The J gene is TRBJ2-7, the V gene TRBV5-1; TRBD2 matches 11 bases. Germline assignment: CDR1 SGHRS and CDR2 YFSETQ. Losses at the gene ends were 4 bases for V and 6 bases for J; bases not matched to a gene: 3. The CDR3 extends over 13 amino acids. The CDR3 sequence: CASSTSGGPEQYF. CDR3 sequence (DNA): TGCGCCAGCAGCACTAGCGGGGGTCCCGAGCAGTACTTC.

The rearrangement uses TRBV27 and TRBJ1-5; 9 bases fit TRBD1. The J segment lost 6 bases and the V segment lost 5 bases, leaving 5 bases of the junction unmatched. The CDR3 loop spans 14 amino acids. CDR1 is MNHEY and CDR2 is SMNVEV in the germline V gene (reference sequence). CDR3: CASSEQGAGQPQHF. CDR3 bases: TGTGCCAGCAGTGAACAGGGGGCGGGTCAGCCCCAGCATTTT.

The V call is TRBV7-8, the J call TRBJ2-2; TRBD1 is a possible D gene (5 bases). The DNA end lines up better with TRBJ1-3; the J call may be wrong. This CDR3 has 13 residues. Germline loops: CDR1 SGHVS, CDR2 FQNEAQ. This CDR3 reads CASSSGVMDTIYF. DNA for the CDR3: TGTGCCAGCAGCTCGGGGGTAATGGACACCATATATTTT.

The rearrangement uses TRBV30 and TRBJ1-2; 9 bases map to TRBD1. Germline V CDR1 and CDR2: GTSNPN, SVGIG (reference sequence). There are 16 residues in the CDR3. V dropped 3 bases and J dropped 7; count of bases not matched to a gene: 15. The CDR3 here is CAWSFGTGTRISGYTF. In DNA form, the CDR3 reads TGTGCCTGGAGCTTTGGGACAGGGACTCGGATTAGTGGCTACACCTTC.

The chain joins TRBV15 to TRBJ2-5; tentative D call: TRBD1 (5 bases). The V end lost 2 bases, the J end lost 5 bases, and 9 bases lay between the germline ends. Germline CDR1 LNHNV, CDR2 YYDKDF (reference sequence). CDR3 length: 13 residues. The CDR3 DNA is TGTGCCACCAGCAGAACCGCAGGGGAGACCCAGTACTTC. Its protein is CATSRTAGETQYF.

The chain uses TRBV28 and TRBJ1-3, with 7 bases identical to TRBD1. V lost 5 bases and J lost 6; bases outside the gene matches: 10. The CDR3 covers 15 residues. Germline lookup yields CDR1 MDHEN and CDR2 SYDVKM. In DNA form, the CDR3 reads TGTGCCAGCAGTCGACAGGGAACGATGGCAAACACCATATATTTT. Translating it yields CASSRQGTMANTIYF.

The CDR3 nucleotides are TGTGCCAGCAGCATAAAGACTAGTCCCTACAATGAGCAGTTCTTC. The encoded protein is CASSIKTSPYNEQFF. The V and J genes are TRBV7-2 and TRBJ2-1; weak D call: TRBD2 (6 bases). Germline V lookup: CDR1 SGHTA, CDR2 FQGNSA. The CDR3 covers 15 residues. Trimming removed 5 bases at V and 2 bases at J, with 13 bases between.